The 19 T cell receptor beta chains below all came from one sample that was sequenced in a study of cytomegalovirus exposure and HLA in healthy donors. Vbeta (60) and Jbeta (13) primers were used in the PCR. Profiling relied on immunoSEQ multiplex PCR, and the TCRdb table lists in-frame clones only, not all of them. Of around 130,000 clones in the sample, about 8.6% are singletons; the top ten hold 6% to 7.5%. The material sequenced was PBMCs. These receptors were taken from a woman between 35 and 50 years old in good health and CMV-seropositive.

CDR3 in amino acids: CASSLIAGAEEAFF. The CDR3 region has the DNA TGTGCCAGCAGCTTAATCGCAGGGGCAGAGGAAGCTTTCTTT. The genes are TRBV7-3 and TRBJ1-1; D perhaps matches TRBD1 (6 bases). Germline V gene data show CDR1 as SGHTA and CDR2 as FQGTGA. V was clipped by 1 base and J by 8 bases, with 14 bases between them. The CDR3 totals 14 residues.

This clone was observed a handful of times. The rearrangement joins TRBV5-6 to TRBJ1-1; 7 nucleotides align to TRBD1. The CDR3 runs 18 residues. V was clipped by 4 bases and J by 1 base; unmatched bases: 16. Germline CDR1 SGHDT, CDR2 YYEEEE. DNA for the CDR3: TGTGCCAGCAGCCAAAACCGGGACAGCGTGTACAAGAACACTGAAGCTTTCTTT. Translation gives CASSQNRDSVYKNTEAFF.

This clone was picked up a small number of times. The chain has TRBV4-1 and TRBJ2-3, with 9 nucleotides matching TRBD1. The CDR3 length is 15 residues. The ends lost 1 base at V and 14 bases at J; junction bases unmatched: 13. Germline loops: CDR1 MGHRA, CDR2 YSYEKL. CDR3 sequence (DNA): TGCGCCAGCAGCCAAGGGCTGTTAGGGGACAGGGAGTTGTATTTT. Its protein is CASSQGLLGDRELYF.

This chain uses TRBV5-1 with TRBJ2-1, with a possible D match to TRBD1 (6 bases). The V and J ends lost 4 bases and 0 bases respectively, with 11 bases between them. The CDR3 extends over 15 amino acids. Germline CDR1 is SGHRS and CDR2 is YFSETQ. This CDR3 is CASSRDKSSYNEQFF. The CDR3 nucleotides are TGCGCCAGCAGCCGGGACAAGAGCTCCTACAATGAGCAGTTCTTC.

The table lists this clone with a few counts. V gene TRBV29-1 combines with J gene TRBJ2-7, with D perhaps TRBD1 (5 bases). CDR3 length equals 11 residues. V lost 3 bases and J 6 bases, leaving 9 bases between the germline ends. Germline CDR1 reads SQVTM; CDR2 reads ANQGSEA. The chain's CDR3 is CSVDWGPEQYF. The DNA of the CDR3 is TGCAGCGTTGACTGGGGCCCCGAGCAGTACTTC.

The chain recombines TRBV29-1 with TRBJ1-1; the match to TRBD1 covers 7 bases. CDR1 is SQVTM and CDR2 is ANQGSEA in the germline V gene. The CDR3 loop spans 14 amino acids. The V segment lost 6 bases and the J segment 0 bases; nucleotides outside the gene matches: 7. CDR3 sequence: CSVKPRGLNTEAFF. CDR3 bases: TGCAGCGTCAAGCCAAGGGGGCTGAACACTGAAGCTTTCTTT. The whole variable domain, remainder taken from reference TRBV29-1 and TRBJ1-1, is SAVISQKPSRDICQRGTSLTIQCQVDSQVTMMFWYRQQPGQSLTLIATANQGSEATYESGFVIDKFPISRPNLTFSTLTVSNMSPEDSSIYLCSVKPRGLNTEAFFGQGTRLTVV.

The chain links TRBV19 to TRBJ1-1, with 7 nucleotides matching TRBD1. Germline V gene data show CDR1 as LNHDA and CDR2 as SQIVND (reference sequence). The ends lost 9 bases at V and 3 bases at J; junction bases unmatched: 13. The CDR3 has 15 residues. The CDR3 protein is CASWTGRLGDTEAFF. CDR3 nucleotides: TGTGCCAGCTGGACAGGTCGTTTGGGTGACACTGAAGCTTTCTTT.

V and J are TRBV7-9 and TRBJ1-6; D may be TRBD1 (5 bases). V shed 2 bases and J shed 5 bases, with 10 bases lying between them. The CDR3 spans 15 residues. CDR1 and CDR2 (germline): SEHNR, FQNEAQ (reference sequence). CDR3: CASSLQGQDNSPLHF. Written as DNA, the CDR3 is TGTGCCAGCAGCTTACAGGGCCAGGATAATTCACCCCTCCACTTT.

The chain is built from TRBV27 and TRBJ1-2; D is perhaps TRBD1 (5 bases). Germline V gives CDR1 MNHEY, CDR2 SMNVEV (reference sequence). Trimming took 6 bases from V and 3 from J, leaving 14 bases between them. The CDR3 covers 14 residues. The CDR3 sequence is CASRPGTIYYGYTF. The CDR3 nucleotides read TGTGCCAGCAGGCCTGGGACTATTTACTATGGCTACACCTTC.

This clone was detected only a few times. The V and J genes are TRBV5-1 and TRBJ1-1; 8 positions match TRBD1. The CDR3 loop spans 14 amino acids. The germline V gene encodes CDR1 SGHRS and CDR2 YFSETQ. The ends lost 4 bases at V and 4 bases at J; junction bases unmatched: 6. CDR3 sequence (DNA): TGCGCCAGCAGCGGAACAGGGGGTGGCACTGAAGCTTTCTTT. Translated, it gives CASSGTGGGTEAFF. The variable domain in full, with the rest retrieved from reference TRBV5-1 and TRBJ1-1, is KAGVTQTPRYLIKTRGQQVTLSCSPISGHRSVSWYQQTPGQGLQFLFEYFSETQRNKGNFPGRFSGRQFSNSRSEMNVSTLELGDSALYLCASSGTGGGTEAFFGQGTRLTVV.

This chain links TRBV11-3 with TRBJ1-1; D remains unclear. The length of the CDR3 is 13 residues. V gave up 1 base and J gave up 1 base, with 4 bases separating them. Germline CDR1 SGHNT, CDR2 YENEEA. CDR3 nucleotides: TGTGCCAGCAGCTTAGCCAAGAACACTGAAGCTTTCTTT. Amino acid sequence: CASSLAKNTEAFF. Using reference TRBV11-3 and TRBJ1-1 for the parts outside the CDR3, the full variable domain is EAGVVQSPRYKIIEKKQPVAFWCNPISGHNTLYWYLQNLGQGPELLIRYENEEAVDDSQLPKDRFSAERLKGVDSTLKIQPAELGDSAVYLCASSLAKNTEAFFGQGTRLTVV.

The rearrangement joins TRBV7-8 to TRBJ1-2; 9 bases match TRBD1. Per the germline V gene, CDR1 is SGHVS and CDR2 is FQNEAQ. The ends lost 3 bases at V and 2 bases at J; junction bases unmatched: 1. CDR3 size: 14 residues. The CDR3 DNA is TGTGCCAGCAGCTTGGACAGGGGCAACTATGGCTACACCTTC. Translated: CASSLDRGNYGYTF.

This clone was recorded a few times. The chain links TRBV25-1 to TRBJ1-1; TRBD1 is a possible D gene (6 bases). With 7 bases removed from V and 3 bases from J, the gap between germline ends came to 12 bases. Germline V lookup: CDR1 MGHDK, CDR2 SYGVNS. The CDR3 runs to 13 residues. The CDR3 nucleotides are TGTGCCAGCACAGGGGTGGGGGACACTGAAGCTTTCTTT. Protein sequence: CASTGVGDTEAFF.

In nucleotides, the CDR3 is TGTGCCAGCAGTAATGGGGGGAGTCAGCCCCAGCATTTT. Translation gives CASSNGGSQPQHF. V usage is TRBV2 and J usage is TRBJ1-5, with D possibly matching TRBD1 (5 bases). The CDR3 is made up of 13 amino acids. Germline CDR1 is SNHLY and CDR2 is FYNNEI. Trimming removed 5 bases from V and 6 bases from J, with 11 bases in between.

This clone showed up just a few times. V and J are TRBV30 and TRBJ1-6, with a possible D match to TRBD1 (6 bases). There are 14 residues in the CDR3. Trimming removed 4 bases from V and 7 bases from J, with 14 bases in between. Germline V gene lookup returns CDR1 GTSNPN and CDR2 SVGIG (reference sequence). In nucleotides, the CDR3 is TGTGCCTGGAAGGGGGATCAACAAAATTCACCCCTCCACTTT. Protein: CAWKGDQQNSPLHF.

The sample holds a few counts of this clone. The chain combines TRBV11-2 with TRBJ2-7; 8 bases agree with TRBD2. There are 15 residues in the CDR3. CDR1 is SGHAT and CDR2 is FQNNGV in the germline V gene. The V gene end was trimmed by 5 bases and the J gene end by 5 bases; junction bases not matched to a gene: 11. CDR3 sequence reads: CASSGTSIPRDEQYF. CDR3 nucleotide sequence: TGTGCCAGCAGCGGGACTAGTATTCCGAGGGACGAGCAGTACTTC. Supplemented by reference TRBV11-2 and TRBJ2-7, the full variable domain reads EAGVAQSPRYKIIEKRQSVAFWCNPISGHATLYWYQQILGQGPKLLIQFQNNGVVDDSQLPKDRFSAERLKGVDSTLKIQPAKLEDSAVYLCASSGTSIPRDEQYFGPGTRLTVT.

This clone came up a few times. The chain has TRBV10-3 and TRBJ2-3, with 12 bases that match TRBD2. The length of the CDR3 is 18 residues. Losses at the gene ends were 3 bases for V and 2 bases for J; bases not matched to a gene: 9. The germline gives CDR1 ENHRY, CDR2 SYGVKD. The CDR3 region has the DNA TGTGCCATCAGTGATCTAGCGGGGGGGCAGGCTAACACAGATACGCAGTATTTT. It yields the protein CAISDLAGGQANTDTQYF.

This clone was detected a few times. The genes are TRBV7-2 and TRBJ2-5, with 7 bases matching TRBD1. The DNA end is a closer match to TRBJ2-7, so the J assignment may be wrong. From germline, CDR1 is SGHTA and CDR2 FQGNSA. The CDR3 has 15 amino acids. The CDR3 DNA sequence: TGTGCCAGCAGCTTAAACCCGGGACAGACCTACGAGCAGTACTTC. Its protein is CASSLNPGQTYEQYF.

This clone was observed a few times. The chain carries TRBV5-5 and TRBJ1-1; D not certain. Deletions cut 0 bases from V and 1 base from J, with 10 bases between. This CDR3 contains 15 residues. Germline V gene lookup returns CDR1 SGHKS and CDR2 YYEKEE (reference sequence). Here the CDR3 reads CASSLVPARNTEAFF. The CDR3 nucleotides read TGTGCCAGCAGCTTGGTCCCAGCTAGGAACACTGAAGCTTTCTTT.